These T cell receptor beta chains were read from a single sample in a study of human T cells and chemical hapten exposure. MiXCR, applied by TCRdb to the RACE reads, yields one record per CDR3 protein. The sample has 57,000 or so distinct CDR3 sequences; about 11% are singletons. The sequences come from whole blood, collected in connection with sensitization to the hapten diphenylcyclopropenone (DPC). The receptors come from a woman in her thirties or forties with alopecia areata. Some clones in this sample may be carry-over from other donors' samples. CDR3s include the opening cysteine and the closing phenylalanine or tryptophan. Fields, in order: V gene, clone size, CDR3 length, D gene, J gene, CDR3 protein, CDR3 DNA. The D gene is left open where the match is weak. Size is omitted from some rows. Given values are once, few, many or a class for expanded clones.

v_gene: TRBV18
abundance: many
len: 11
d_gene: .
j_gene: TRBJ1-1
CDR3aa: CASSPGDGAFF
CDR3nt: TGTGCCAGCTCACCAGGGGACGGAGCTTTCTTT

v_gene: TRBV12-3/TRBV12-4
abundance: few
len: 17
d_gene: TRBD2
j_gene: TRBJ2-1
CDR3aa: CASSSWTSGKGVNEQFF
CDR3nt: TGTGCCAGCAGTTCCTGGACTAGCGGGAAGGGGGTCAATGAGCAGTTCTTC

v_gene: TRBV20-1
abundance: few
len: 15
d_gene: .
j_gene: TRBJ2-2
CDR3aa: CSARDLAEGTGELFF
CDR3nt: TGCAGTGCTAGAGATCTCGCGGAAGGGACCGGGGAGCTGTTTTTT

v_gene: TRBV5-6
abundance: many
len: 15
d_gene: .
j_gene: TRBJ2-1
CDR3aa: CASSLYGSSYNEQFF
CDR3nt: TGTGCCAGCAGCTTATACGGGAGCTCCTACAATGAGCAGTTCTTC

v_gene: TRBV9
abundance: many
len: 20
d_gene: TRBD2
j_gene: TRBJ2-3
CDR3aa: CASSLYPGRTSGRAPDTQYF
CDR3nt: TGTGCCAGCAGCCTCTACCCTGGGAGGACTAGCGGGAGGGCCCCAGATACGCAGTATTTT

v_gene: TRBV19
abundance: many
len: 11
d_gene: .
j_gene: TRBJ2-1
CDR3aa: CASSPNNEQFF
CDR3nt: TGTGCCAGTAGTCCGAACAATGAGCAGTTCTTC

v_gene: TRBV18
abundance: few
len: 15
d_gene: .
j_gene: TRBJ2-5
CDR3aa: CASSPLGTAQETQYF
CDR3nt: TGTGCCAGCTCACCGCTGGGGACTGCCCAAGAGACCCAGTACTTC

v_gene: TRBV30
abundance: .
len: 14
d_gene: .
j_gene: TRBJ2-1
CDR3aa: CAWSQGSSYNEQFF
CDR3nt: TGTGCCTGGAGTCAGGGGAGCTCCTACAATGAGCAGTTCTTC

v_gene: TRBV5-1
abundance: many
len: 16
d_gene: TRBD2
j_gene: TRBJ2-1
CDR3aa: CASTLVPSGSGYEQFF
CDR3nt: TGCGCCAGCACCCTGGTGCCTAGCGGGTCCGGCTATGAGCAGTTCTTC

v_gene: TRBV20-1
abundance: many
len: 13
d_gene: TRBD1
j_gene: TRBJ2-3
CDR3aa: CSAGTGGTDTQYF
CDR3nt: TGCAGTGCCGGGACAGGGGGCACAGATACGCAGTATTTT

v_gene: TRBV4-3
abundance: .
len: 13
d_gene: .
j_gene: TRBJ1-4
CDR3aa: CASSQQGNEKLFF
CDR3nt: TGCGCCAGCAGCCAACAGGGGAATGAAAAACTGTTTTTT

v_gene: TRBV20-1
abundance: many
len: 13
d_gene: .
j_gene: TRBJ1-2
CDR3aa: CSASTGTGYGYTF
CDR3nt: TGCAGTGCTTCAACCGGGACGGGTTATGGCTACACCTTC

v_gene: TRBV12-3/TRBV12-4
abundance: many
len: 16
d_gene: TRBD1
j_gene: TRBJ1-5
CDR3aa: CASSLFGTGGNQPQHF
CDR3nt: TGTGCCAGCAGTTTATTCGGGACAGGGGGGAATCAGCCCCAGCATTTT

v_gene: TRBV5-4
abundance: few
len: 16
d_gene: TRBD2
j_gene: TRBJ2-1
CDR3aa: CASSVSRGLAYNEQFF
CDR3nt: TGTGCCAGCAGCGTAAGCCGGGGACTAGCTTACAATGAGCAGTTCTTC

v_gene: TRBV6-2/TRBV6-3
abundance: few
len: 16
d_gene: TRBD2
j_gene: TRBJ2-1
CDR3aa: CASSYRASGGPNEQFF
CDR3nt: TGTGCCAGCAGTTACAGGGCTAGCGGGGGCCCTAATGAGCAGTTCTTC

v_gene: TRBV7-6
abundance: few
len: 14
d_gene: .
j_gene: TRBJ2-7
CDR3aa: CASSSPGAPYEQYF
CDR3nt: TGTGCCAGCAGCTCCCCCGGGGCCCCCTACGAGCAGTACTTC

v_gene: TRBV29-1
abundance: few
len: 13
d_gene: TRBD2
j_gene: TRBJ2-1
CDR3aa: CSVATSGNNEQFF
CDR3nt: TGCAGCGTTGCGACTAGCGGTAACAATGAGCAGTTCTTC

v_gene: TRBV24-1
abundance: .
len: 15
d_gene: TRBD1
j_gene: TRBJ2-1
CDR3aa: CATSDPGGSYNEQFF
CDR3nt: TGTGCCACCAGTGACCCAGGGGGCTCCTACAATGAGCAGTTCTTC

v_gene: TRBV6-2/TRBV6-3
abundance: .
len: 13
d_gene: .
j_gene: TRBJ2-1
CDR3aa: CASSPGSYNEQFF
CDR3nt: TGTGCCAGCAGCCCCGGGAGCTACAATGAGCAGTTCTTC

v_gene: TRBV19
abundance: .
len: 14
d_gene: .
j_gene: TRBJ2-2
CDR3aa: CASNIDGQPGELFF
CDR3nt: TGTGCCAGTAATATAGATGGACAGCCCGGGGAGCTGTTTTTT

v_gene: TRBV5-1
abundance: .
len: 13
d_gene: .
j_gene: TRBJ1-5
CDR3aa: CASSLEGRQPQHF
CDR3nt: TGCGCCAGCAGCTTGGAGGGTCGTCAGCCCCAGCATTTT

v_gene: TRBV20-1
abundance: many
len: 15
d_gene: TRBD2
j_gene: TRBJ2-3
CDR3aa: CSAPRLAGVGDTQYF
CDR3nt: TGCAGTGCCCCTAGACTAGCGGGAGTTGGAGATACGCAGTATTTT

v_gene: TRBV28
abundance: many
len: 14
d_gene: TRBD1
j_gene: TRBJ2-7
CDR3aa: CASSLDRVIDEQYF
CDR3nt: TGTGCCAGCAGCCTGGACAGGGTGATCGACGAGCAGTACTTC

v_gene: TRBV11-1
abundance: few
len: 15
d_gene: .
j_gene: TRBJ2-6
CDR3aa: CASSFPDPGANVLTF
CDR3nt: TGTGCCAGCAGCTTCCCAGACCCTGGGGCCAACGTCCTGACTTTC

v_gene: TRBV12-5
abundance: many
len: 14
d_gene: .
j_gene: TRBJ1-4
CDR3aa: CASGPDSANEKLFF
CDR3nt: TGTGCTAGTGGCCCTGACTCGGCTAATGAAAAACTGTTTTTT

v_gene: TRBV29-1
abundance: many
len: 15
d_gene: TRBD2
j_gene: TRBJ2-1
CDR3aa: CSVDSGGGADNEQFF
CDR3nt: TGCAGCGTTGATTCTGGCGGGGGGGCTGACAATGAGCAGTTCTTC

v_gene: TRBV7-6
abundance: many
len: 14
d_gene: .
j_gene: TRBJ2-3
CDR3aa: CASSLAGTVDTQYF
CDR3nt: TGTGCCAGCAGCTTAGCGGGGACGGTAGATACGCAGTATTTT

v_gene: TRBV7-9
abundance: many
len: 17
d_gene: TRBD1
j_gene: TRBJ1-1
CDR3aa: CASSVTGGARSGTEAFF
CDR3nt: TGTGCCAGCAGCGTCACAGGGGGCGCGAGGTCGGGAACTGAAGCTTTCTTT

v_gene: TRBV27
abundance: .
len: 15
d_gene: TRBD1
j_gene: TRBJ1-2
CDR3aa: CASRLTGQGNYGYTF
CDR3nt: TGTGCCAGCAGGTTGACGGGACAGGGAAACTATGGCTACACCTTC

v_gene: TRBV5-8
abundance: .
len: 14
d_gene: .
j_gene: TRBJ1-1
CDR3aa: CASSLGGPGTEAFF
CDR3nt: TGTGCCAGCAGCTTGGGGGGTCCTGGCACTGAAGCTTTCTTT

v_gene: TRBV20-1
abundance: many
len: 15
d_gene: TRBD1
j_gene: TRBJ1-5
CDR3aa: CSARGLTGGGQPQHF
CDR3nt: TGCAGTGCTAGGGGTCTGACAGGGGGCGGTCAGCCCCAGCATTTT

v_gene: TRBV6-6
abundance: .
len: 13
d_gene: TRBD2
j_gene: TRBJ2-7
CDR3aa: CASSYYGGDEQYF
CDR3nt: TGTGCCAGCAGTTACTACGGGGGGGACGAGCAGTACTTC

v_gene: TRBV3-1
abundance: many
len: 12
d_gene: .
j_gene: TRBJ1-1
CDR3aa: CASSQRPGEAFF
CDR3nt: TGTGCCAGCAGCCAAAGGCCGGGTGAAGCTTTCTTT

v_gene: TRBV6-2/TRBV6-3
abundance: many
len: 17
d_gene: TRBD2
j_gene: TRBJ2-5
CDR3aa: CASSPGTSGLQRETQYF
CDR3nt: TGTGCCAGCAGCCCCGGGACTAGCGGGCTTCAGAGGGAGACCCAGTACTTC

v_gene: TRBV7-2
abundance: .
len: 13
d_gene: .
j_gene: TRBJ2-1
CDR3aa: CASSFRSNDEQFF
CDR3nt: TGTGCCAGCAGCTTTCGGTCTAATGATGAGCAGTTCTTC

v_gene: TRBV6-2/TRBV6-3
abundance: many
len: 13
d_gene: .
j_gene: TRBJ1-1
CDR3aa: CATFYQGGTEAFF
CDR3nt: TGTGCCACCTTCTACCAAGGGGGCACTGAAGCTTTCTTT

v_gene: TRBV7-2
abundance: many
len: 14
d_gene: .
j_gene: TRBJ2-2
CDR3aa: CASSPRAGTGELFF
CDR3nt: TGTGCCAGCAGTCCGCGGGCGGGTACCGGGGAGCTGTTTTTT

v_gene: TRBV20-1
abundance: .
len: 14
d_gene: TRBD2
j_gene: TRBJ2-3
CDR3aa: CSAFPRRGVDTQYF
CDR3nt: TGCAGTGCTTTCCCTCGGCGGGGGGTAGATACGCAGTATTTT

v_gene: TRBV29-1
abundance: many
len: 10
d_gene: .
j_gene: TRBJ2-1
CDR3aa: CSGSHNEQFF
CDR3nt: TGCAGCGGATCCCACAATGAGCAGTTCTTC

v_gene: TRBV25-1
abundance: .
len: 12
d_gene: .
j_gene: TRBJ2-5
CDR3aa: CASSVRLGAQYF
CDR3nt: TGTGCCAGCAGTGTCCGCCTTGGGGCCCAGTACTTC

v_gene: TRBV20-1
abundance: .
len: 14
d_gene: .
j_gene: TRBJ1-4
CDR3aa: CSALNLVTNEKLFF
CDR3nt: TGCAGTGCTCTGAACCTTGTAACTAATGAAAAACTGTTTTTT

v_gene: TRBV7-6
abundance: .
len: 18
d_gene: .
j_gene: TRBJ2-7
CDR3aa: CASSLARGGHPLSYEQYF
CDR3nt: TGTGCCAGCAGCTTAGCGCGGGGTGGGCATCCCCTATCCTACGAGCAGTACTTC

v_gene: TRBV12-3/TRBV12-4
abundance: many
len: 16
d_gene: TRBD2
j_gene: TRBJ2-1
CDR3aa: CASSLSLAGGPREQFF
CDR3nt: TGTGCCAGCAGTTTGTCCCTAGCGGGAGGGCCCCGTGAGCAGTTCTTC

v_gene: TRBV13
abundance: medium-sized
len: 15
d_gene: TRBD1
j_gene: TRBJ2-7
CDR3aa: CASSLGGQGAPEQYF
CDR3nt: TGTGCCAGCAGCTTAGGTGGACAGGGGGCGCCCGAGCAGTACTTC

v_gene: TRBV11-2
abundance: .
len: 17
d_gene: .
j_gene: TRBJ2-1
CDR3aa: CASSPKGKRTVYNEQFF
CDR3nt: TGTGCCAGCAGCCCCAAGGGCAAGCGGACCGTCTACAATGAGCAGTTCTTC